Here is one T cell receptor (beta chain) with its context. This CDR3 is missing its conserved last phenylalanine or tryptophan, likely due to a read error. It is unclear where the CDR3 begins or ends on the DNA, so no DNA is shown, and the CDR3 is as TCRdb lists it. This record belongs to a study of tumor-infiltrating lymphocytes in oesophageal squamous cell carcinoma. The CDR3 numbers 15 amino acids, ends counted. Germline V gene lookup returns CDR1 SGHTA and CDR2 FQGNSA. In TCRdb, the PCR reads were re-called with MiXCR into one record per CDR3 protein. The sample records roughly 21,000 distinct CDR3 sequences, under 40% being singletons.

The sequence derives from a male donor with esophageal squamous cell carcinoma. V and J are TRBV7-2 and TRBJ2-3; TRBD2 is the table's D call, not checked against the DNA. Specimen: esophageal tumor tissue. The CDR3 reads CASSPTRAYEQYFGP.